The 20 T cell receptor beta chains reported below all come from one sample, sequenced in a study of cytomegalovirus exposure and HLA in healthy donors. The method was immunoSEQ multiplex PCR; TCRdb's version includes in-frame clones alone and lacks a portion of them. The data show 150,000 to 200,000 clones, 75% to 90% seen once. The sample taken for sequencing was PBMCs. The receptors originated from a man aged 18 to 29 in good health and CMV-seropositive.

The chain recombines TRBV28 with TRBJ2-6; 12 positions match TRBD2. With 4 bases clipped from V and 3 bases from J, the junction kept 4 bases outside the gene matches. The CDR3 has 17 residues. Per the germline V gene, CDR1 is MDHEN and CDR2 is SYDVKM. CDR3 nucleotides: TGTGCCAGCAGTTCTAGCGGGAGGGCCCTTGGGGCCAACGTCCTGACTTTC. This encodes CASSSSGRALGANVLTF. Based on the CDR3 plus reference TRBV28 and TRBJ2-6, the full variable domain is DVKVTQSSRYLVKRTGEKVFLECVQDMDHENMFWYRQDPGLGLRLIYFSYDVKMKEKGDIPEGYSVSREKKERFSLILESASTNQTSMYLCASSSSGRALGANVLTFGAGSRLTVL.

This chain connects TRBV6-5 to TRBJ2-1, with TRBD2 matching over 9 bases. Trimming took 6 bases from V and 9 from J; bases not matched to a gene: 12. In germline, CDR1 is MNHEY, CDR2 SVGAGI. This CDR3 region has 15 residues. CDR3 region: CASSPLAGGRAEQFF. The CDR3, as DNA: TGTGCCAGCAGCCCACTAGCGGGTGGGAGAGCTGAGCAGTTCTTC.

V gene TRBV7-6 combines with J gene TRBJ1-1, with D perhaps matching TRBD1 (5 bases). The germline CDR1 and CDR2 sequences are SGHVS and FNYEAQ. Trimming shortened V by 1 base and J by 5 bases, and 11 bases separated the two germline ends. The CDR3 totals 14 residues. The CDR3 is CASSLGGGVTEAFF. CDR3 in DNA: TGTGCCAGCAGCTTAGGGGGCGGGGTAACTGAAGCTTTCTTT.

V is TRBV29-1 and J is TRBJ2-1; TRBD2 matches at 7 bases. The CDR3 loop spans 16 amino acids. Unmatched junction bases numbered 8, after V lost 2 bases and J lost 1 base. Germline CDR1 reads SQVTM; CDR2 reads ANQGSEA. The CDR3 bases are TGCAGCGTTGAACCTCTGGGGCGGGGGTCCTACAATGAGCAGTTCTTC. It encodes CSVEPLGRGSYNEQFF.

In this sample, this clone turned up once. The chain links TRBV27 to TRBJ2-1; no clear D gene. Per the germline V gene, CDR1 is MNHEY and CDR2 is SMNVEV (reference sequence). This CDR3 contains 14 residues. V was pared by 2 bases and J by 1 base, with 6 bases between. Here the CDR3 DNA reads TGTGCCAGCAGTTTACCGTCTTCCTACAATGAGCAGTTCTTC. Amino acid sequence: CASSLPSSYNEQFF.

The rearrangement uses TRBV7-3 and TRBJ2-3; D call uncertain. The CDR3 is 14 residues long. Looked up from germline, CDR1 is SGHTA and CDR2 is FQGTGA. V lost 2 bases, J lost 5 bases, and 11 bases lay in between. CDR3 DNA sequence: TGTGCCAGCAGCTTAGTACGGTCGGTAGATACGCAGTATTTT. This translates into CASSLVRSVDTQYF.

The rearrangement joins TRBV30 to TRBJ1-5; TRBD1 is a possible D gene (5 bases). The V end lost 3 bases, the J end lost 4 bases, and 10 bases lay between the germline ends. The CDR3 contains 13 residues. Germline V gene sequence: CDR1 GTSNPN, CDR2 SVGIG (reference sequence). The CDR3 loop reads CAWSLQENQPQHF. The DNA of the CDR3 is TGTGCCTGGAGCTTACAGGAAAATCAGCCCCAGCATTTT.

The CDR3 here is CSVEEAGAIYF. The CDR3 DNA reads TGCAGCGTTGAAGAGGCTGGGGCGATATATTTT. The J gene is TRBJ1-3, the V gene TRBV29-1, with D perhaps matching TRBD1 (5 bases). This CDR3 comprises 11 residues. Trimming left V 0 bases short and J 13 bases short, with 10 bases between. Germline loops: CDR1 SQVTM, CDR2 ANQGSEA.

This chain links TRBV2 with TRBJ2-3; 11 bases are a match to TRBD2. The germline CDR1 and CDR2 sequences are SNHLY and FYNNEI. Unmatched junction bases numbered 6, after V lost 5 bases and J lost 5 bases. This CDR3 contains 15 residues. The CDR3 DNA follows: TGTGCCAGCAGTTTACTAGCGGGAGCGAAAGATACGCAGTATTTT. It specifies CASSLLAGAKDTQYF.

The rearrangement links TRBV9 to TRBJ2-3; tentatively, D is TRBD2 (5 bases). This CDR3 region has 15 residues. V was clipped by 0 bases and J by 2 bases, with 10 bases between them. The germline gives CDR1 SGDLS, CDR2 YYNGEE. As DNA, the CDR3 is TGTGCCAGCAGCGTAGGCGGAGCGGTCACAGATACGCAGTATTTT. Translated, it gives CASSVGGAVTDTQYF. Variable domain in full (rest from reference TRBV9 and TRBJ2-3): DSGVTQTPKHLITATGQRVTLRCSPRSGDLSVYWYQQSLDQGLQFLIQYYNGEERAKGNILERFSAQQFPDLHSELNLSSLELGDSALYFCASSVGGAVTDTQYFGPGTRLTVL.

The rearrangement links TRBV18 to TRBJ1-5, with D tentatively TRBD1 (5 bases). Deletions cut 2 bases from V and 8 bases from J, with 16 bases between. This CDR3 is built from 15 residues. Germline CDR1 reads KGHSH; CDR2 reads LQKENI. The CDR3 nucleotides read TGTGCCAGCTCACCAACTGGGGCCGCCCAGGAGCCCCAGCATTTT. Translated, it gives CASSPTGAAQEPQHF.

The chain carries TRBV18 and TRBJ2-1; D is uncertain. CDR1 is KGHSH, CDR2 LQKENI, per germline. The CDR3 has 14 amino acids. V lost 0 bases and J 2 bases, leaving 5 bases between the germline ends. DNA of the CDR3: TGTGCCAGCTCACCACCGATAGCCTACAATGAGCAGTTCTTC. This gives the protein CASSPPIAYNEQFF.

V gene TRBV5-5 combines with J gene TRBJ1-5, with no clear D. This CDR3 has 15 residues. Germline V gene sequence: CDR1 SGHKS, CDR2 YYEKEE (reference sequence). Trimming removed 0 bases at V and 1 base at J, with 8 bases between. The CDR3, as DNA: TGTGCCAGCAGCTTGGGAGCTTTGAGCAATCAGCCCCAGCATTTT. Translation: CASSLGALSNQPQHF.

The rearrangement uses TRBV27 and TRBJ1-1; D gene uncertain. CDR3 length equals 16 residues. Germline V gives CDR1 MNHEY, CDR2 SMNVEV (reference sequence). Between the trimmed V and J ends, which lost 2 bases and 5 bases, there was a span of 18 bases. The CDR3 is CASSLIFMGRETEAFF. For the CDR3, the DNA is TGTGCCAGCAGTTTAATTTTTATGGGGAGGGAAACTGAAGCTTTCTTT.

The chain employs TRBV6-1 and TRBJ2-7; 10 bases fit TRBD1. Germline assignment: CDR1 MNHNS and CDR2 SASEGT. V trimming: 7 bases; J trimming: 1 base; junction bases outside the gene matches: 4. This CDR3 has 14 residues. CDR3 nucleotides: TGTGCCAGCACCGGGACAGGGGTTTCCTACGAGCAGTACTTC. Protein product: CASTGTGVSYEQYF.

J is TRBJ1-2 and V is TRBV10-3; 10 bases fit TRBD1. The germline V gene encodes CDR1 ENHRY and CDR2 SYGVKD. The CDR3 has 13 amino acids. V lost 8 bases, J lost 4 bases, and 4 bases stayed unmatched. CDR3 region: CAIETGGGYGYTF. In DNA, the CDR3 is TGTGCCATCGAGACAGGGGGCGGCTATGGCTACACCTTC.

The chain carries TRBV20-1 and TRBJ1-1; D call uncertain. With 5 bases removed from V and 4 bases from J, the gap between germline ends came to 5 bases. The germline V gene encodes CDR1 DFQATT and CDR2 SNEGSKA (reference sequence). The CDR3 covers 10 residues. CDR3 DNA: TGCAGTGCTGCGCCCACTGAAGCTTTCTTT. This codes for CSAAPTEAFF.

This clone has only one observation. V usage is TRBV25-1 and J usage is TRBJ2-7, with D possibly being TRBD1 (7 bases). This CDR3 is 15 amino acids long. Germline loops: CDR1 MGHDK, CDR2 SYGVNS. V lost 7 bases and J 3 bases, leaving 19 bases between the germline ends. The CDR3 loop reads CASTQTGQGGYEQYF. CDR3 sequence (DNA): TGTGCCAGCACTCAGACGGGGCAGGGGGGCTACGAGCAGTACTTC.

The V and J genes are TRBV7-9 and TRBJ2-3, with D possibly TRBD2 on 6 matching bases. V shed 7 bases and J shed 0 bases, with 17 bases lying between them. This CDR3 has 16 residues. Germline V gives CDR1 SEHNR, CDR2 FQNEAQ (reference sequence). CDR3 nucleotides: TGTGCCAGCACCCAGGCGGTTGGGGGGAGCACAGATACGCAGTATTTT. Protein sequence: CASTQAVGGSTDTQYF.

This clone was detected only a few times. CDR3 sequence reads: CASSLLAQGGEQYF. CDR3 bases: TGTGCCAGCAGCTTATTAGCACAGGGGGGGGAGCAGTACTTC. The V and J genes are TRBV7-6 and TRBJ2-7; D might be TRBD1 (8 bases). The germline CDR1 and CDR2 sequences are SGHVS and FNYEAQ. The CDR3 extends over 14 amino acids. The V end lost 2 bases, the J end lost 7 bases, and 15 bases lay between the germline ends.